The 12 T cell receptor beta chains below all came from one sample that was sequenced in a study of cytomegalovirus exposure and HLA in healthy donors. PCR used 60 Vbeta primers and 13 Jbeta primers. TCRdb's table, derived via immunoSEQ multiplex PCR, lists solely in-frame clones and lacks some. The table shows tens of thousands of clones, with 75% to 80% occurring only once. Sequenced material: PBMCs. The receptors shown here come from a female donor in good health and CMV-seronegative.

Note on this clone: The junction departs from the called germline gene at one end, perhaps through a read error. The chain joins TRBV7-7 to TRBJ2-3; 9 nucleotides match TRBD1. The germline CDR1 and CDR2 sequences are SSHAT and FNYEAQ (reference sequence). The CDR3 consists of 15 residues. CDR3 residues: CASSKSQGAVDTQYF. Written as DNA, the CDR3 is TGTGCTAGCAGCAAATCACAGGGGGCCGTAGATACGCAGTATTTT.

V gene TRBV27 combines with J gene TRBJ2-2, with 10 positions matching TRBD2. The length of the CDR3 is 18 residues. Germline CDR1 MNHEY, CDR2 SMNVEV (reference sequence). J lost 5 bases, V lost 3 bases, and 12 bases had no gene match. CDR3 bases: TGTGCCAGCAGTTTGCTGAATAGCGGGGGGTTTGGAACCGGGGAGCTGTTTTTT. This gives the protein CASSLLNSGGFGTGELFF.

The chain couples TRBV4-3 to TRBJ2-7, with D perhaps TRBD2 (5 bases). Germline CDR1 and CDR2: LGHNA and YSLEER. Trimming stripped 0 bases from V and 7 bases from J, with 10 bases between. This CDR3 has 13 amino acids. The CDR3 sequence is CASSQERRREQYF. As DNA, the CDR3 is TGCGCCAGCAGCCAAGAGCGGAGGCGGGAGCAGTACTTC.

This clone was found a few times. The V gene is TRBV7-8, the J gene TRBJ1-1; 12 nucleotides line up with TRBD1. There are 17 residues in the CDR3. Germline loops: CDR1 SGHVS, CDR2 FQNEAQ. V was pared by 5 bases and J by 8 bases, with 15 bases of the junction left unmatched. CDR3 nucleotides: TGTGCCAGCAGCCCGGACCGGGACAGGGGGCGATGGGGAGAAGCTTTCTTT. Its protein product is CASSPDRDRGRWGEAFF.

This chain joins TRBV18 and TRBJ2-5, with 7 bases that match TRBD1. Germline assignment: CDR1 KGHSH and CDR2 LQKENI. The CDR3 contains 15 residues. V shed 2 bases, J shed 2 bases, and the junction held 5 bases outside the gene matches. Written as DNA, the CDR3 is TGTGCCAGCTCACCAGAGACAGGGATTCAAGAGACCCAGTACTTC. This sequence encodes CASSPETGIQETQYF.

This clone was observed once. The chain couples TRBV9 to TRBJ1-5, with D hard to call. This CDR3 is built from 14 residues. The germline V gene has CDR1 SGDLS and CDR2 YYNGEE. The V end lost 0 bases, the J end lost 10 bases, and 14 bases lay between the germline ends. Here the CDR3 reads CASSVDDIILPQHF. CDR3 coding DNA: TGTGCCAGCAGCGTAGACGACATCATCCTCCCCCAGCATTTT.

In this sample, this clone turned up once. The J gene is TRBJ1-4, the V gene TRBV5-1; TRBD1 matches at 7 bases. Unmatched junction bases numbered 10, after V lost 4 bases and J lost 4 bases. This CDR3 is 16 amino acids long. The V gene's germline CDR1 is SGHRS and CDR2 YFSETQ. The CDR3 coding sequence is TGCGCCAGCAGCAATCCCACAGGGGCCGATAATGAAAAACTGTTTTTT. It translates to CASSNPTGADNEKLFF.

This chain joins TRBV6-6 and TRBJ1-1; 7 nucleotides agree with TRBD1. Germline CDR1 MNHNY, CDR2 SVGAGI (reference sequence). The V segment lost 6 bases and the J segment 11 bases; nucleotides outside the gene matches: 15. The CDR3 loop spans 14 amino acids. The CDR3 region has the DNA TGTGCCAGCAGCCCAATTGGACAGGAAAGCCTTGCTTTCTTT. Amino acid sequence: CASSPIGQESLAFF.

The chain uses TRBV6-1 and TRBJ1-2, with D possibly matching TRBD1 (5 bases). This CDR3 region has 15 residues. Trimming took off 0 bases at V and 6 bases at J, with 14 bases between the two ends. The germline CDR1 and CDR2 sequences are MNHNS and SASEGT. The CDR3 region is CASSEAGGVRDGYTF. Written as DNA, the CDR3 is TGTGCCAGCAGTGAAGCGGGGGGGGTAAGGGATGGCTACACCTTC.

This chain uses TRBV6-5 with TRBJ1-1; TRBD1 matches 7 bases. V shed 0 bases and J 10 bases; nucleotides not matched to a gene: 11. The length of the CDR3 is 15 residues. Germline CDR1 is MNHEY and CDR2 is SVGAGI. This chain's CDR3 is CASSYSAKGAEGAFF. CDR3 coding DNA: TGTGCCAGCAGTTACTCCGCAAAGGGGGCGGAGGGAGCTTTCTTT.

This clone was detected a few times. This chain's CDR3 is CASGLQPNQPQHF. In DNA form, the CDR3 reads TGTGCCAGCGGCCTGCAACCAAATCAGCCCCAGCATTTT. The rearrangement joins TRBV6-5 to TRBJ1-5; D uncertain. Germline V gene data show CDR1 as MNHEY and CDR2 as SVGAGI. This CDR3 contains 13 residues. The V end lost 8 bases, the J end lost 4 bases, and 12 bases lay between the germline ends.

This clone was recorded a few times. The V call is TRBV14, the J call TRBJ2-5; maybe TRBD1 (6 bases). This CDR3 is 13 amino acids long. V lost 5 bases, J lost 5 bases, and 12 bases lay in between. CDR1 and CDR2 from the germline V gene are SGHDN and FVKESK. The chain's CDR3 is CASSLGAWETQYF. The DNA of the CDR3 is TGTGCCAGCAGCTTGGGGGCTTGGGAGACCCAGTACTTC.